A selection of T cell receptor beta chains follows, all from one sample in a study of blood T cell repertoires in COVID-19. Clones were sequenced by immunoSEQ multiplex PCR, and TCRdb holds only the in-frame ones, with some missing. The sample shows about 120,000 clones, around 81% of them seen only once. Sequencing was performed on peripheral blood. All receptors come from a man aged 25 to 40 with COVID-19, enrolled during active disease. CDR3s include the opening cysteine and the closing phenylalanine or tryptophan. Fields, in order: clone size, CDR3 length, D gene, J gene, V gene, CDR3 DNA, CDR3 protein. D genes are given only for firm matches. Clone sizes are given selectively: once, few, many, or a class where the clone is expanded.

abundance: NA
len: 12
d_gene: NA
j_gene: TRBJ2-7
v_gene: TRBV28
CDR3nt: TGTGCCAGCAGAGATTCAACGGGCGAGCAGTACTTC
CDR3aa: CASRDSTGEQYF

abundance: NA
len: 13
d_gene: TRBD1
j_gene: TRBJ1-2
v_gene: TRBV6-5
CDR3nt: TGTGCCAGCGCGAGTCAGGGGGCGCGTGGCTACACCTTC
CDR3aa: CASASQGARGYTF

abundance: NA
len: 16
d_gene: NA
j_gene: TRBJ2-5
v_gene: TRBV3-1/TRBV3-2
CDR3nt: TGTGCCAGCAGCCCCAGGACGGGAAGTCTCCAAGAGACCCAGTACTTC
CDR3aa: CASSPRTGSLQETQYF

abundance: NA
len: 21
d_gene: NA
j_gene: TRBJ2-6
v_gene: TRBV6-6
CDR3nt: TGTGCCAGCAGCCAGCTGCAGGTAACCGAACTTCTCCTCTCTGGGGCCAACGTCCTGACTTTC
CDR3aa: CASSQLQVTELLLSGANVLTF

abundance: NA
len: 15
d_gene: NA
j_gene: TRBJ2-2
v_gene: TRBV19
CDR3nt: TGTGCCAGCGCCCGCGGGGTTGGGGACACCGGGGAGCTGTTTTTT
CDR3aa: CASARGVGDTGELFF

abundance: NA
len: 15
d_gene: TRBD1
j_gene: TRBJ1-2
v_gene: TRBV5-4
CDR3nt: TGTGCCAGCGGTCAATTCGGGACAGGGGACTATGGCTACACCTTC
CDR3aa: CASGQFGTGDYGYTF

abundance: few
len: 12
d_gene: NA
j_gene: TRBJ1-2
v_gene: TRBV12-3/TRBV12-4
CDR3nt: TGTGCCAGCAGTTCCGACAGCTATGGCTACACCTTC
CDR3aa: CASSSDSYGYTF

abundance: NA
len: 14
d_gene: TRBD2
j_gene: TRBJ2-7
v_gene: TRBV6-2/TRBV6-3
CDR3nt: TGTGCCAGCAGCCGGACTAGCGGACCCTACGAGCAGTACTTC
CDR3aa: CASSRTSGPYEQYF

abundance: NA
len: 15
d_gene: NA
j_gene: TRBJ2-7
v_gene: TRBV28
CDR3nt: TGTGCCAGCAGTGCCACAGGGAGCGTCTCCTACGAGCAGTACTTC
CDR3aa: CASSATGSVSYEQYF

abundance: NA
len: 15
d_gene: NA
j_gene: TRBJ2-2
v_gene: TRBV4-3
CDR3nt: TGCGCCAGCAGCCAAGATGCGACTAGGGCCGGGGAGCTGTTTTTT
CDR3aa: CASSQDATRAGELFF

abundance: NA
len: 15
d_gene: TRBD1
j_gene: TRBJ1-2
v_gene: TRBV28
CDR3nt: TGTGCCAGCAGTTTCCCGACAGGGGGCTCGGGTGGCTACACCTTC
CDR3aa: CASSFPTGGSGGYTF

abundance: NA
len: 17
d_gene: NA
j_gene: TRBJ2-7
v_gene: TRBV4-1
CDR3nt: TGCGCCAGCAGCCAAGATAGTCGGGTTTCGGGCTCCTACGAGCAGTACTTC
CDR3aa: CASSQDSRVSGSYEQYF

abundance: NA
len: 13
d_gene: NA
j_gene: TRBJ1-1
v_gene: TRBV6-6
CDR3nt: TGTGCCAGCACCACGGGACACCTAGGGTATGCTTTCTTT
CDR3aa: CASTTGHLGYAFF

abundance: once
len: 15
d_gene: TRBD2
j_gene: TRBJ2-2
v_gene: TRBV7-3
CDR3nt: TGTGCCAGCAGCTTACTAGCGGGAGACACCGGGGAGCTGTTTTTT
CDR3aa: CASSLLAGDTGELFF

abundance: once
len: 17
d_gene: TRBD2
j_gene: TRBJ2-3
v_gene: TRBV7-2
CDR3nt: TGTGCCAGCAGCCCTCCGACTAGCGGGGGGAGCACAGATACGCAGTATTTT
CDR3aa: CASSPPTSGGSTDTQYF

abundance: NA
len: 12
d_gene: NA
j_gene: TRBJ2-3
v_gene: TRBV9
CDR3nt: TGTGCCAGCAGTCAGGGTCAAGATACGCAGTATTTT
CDR3aa: CASSQGQDTQYF

abundance: NA
len: 15
d_gene: NA
j_gene: TRBJ2-1
v_gene: TRBV7-9
CDR3nt: TGTGCCAGCAGCTTCCCGGGACTTATTGACAATGAGCAGTTCTTC
CDR3aa: CASSFPGLIDNEQFF

abundance: NA
len: 12
d_gene: NA
j_gene: TRBJ1-2
v_gene: TRBV30
CDR3nt: TGTGCCTGGAAACAAACGGGCTATGGCTACACCTTC
CDR3aa: CAWKQTGYGYTF

abundance: NA
len: 17
d_gene: TRBD2
j_gene: TRBJ2-1
v_gene: TRBV4-2
CDR3nt: TGTGCCAGCAGCCAACATGGACTAGCGGGGCAGTACAATGAGCAGTTCTTC
CDR3aa: CASSQHGLAGQYNEQFF

abundance: NA
len: 15
d_gene: TRBD2
j_gene: TRBJ2-7
v_gene: TRBV4-2
CDR3nt: TGTGCCAGCAGCCGATCCGGGACTAGCCCCTACGAGCAGTACTTC
CDR3aa: CASSRSGTSPYEQYF

abundance: NA
len: 12
d_gene: TRBD2
j_gene: TRBJ2-7
v_gene: TRBV30
CDR3nt: TGTGCCTGGAGTGGGGACTATATGGAGCAGTACTTC
CDR3aa: CAWSGDYMEQYF

abundance: many
len: 15
d_gene: TRBD2
j_gene: TRBJ2-7
v_gene: TRBV7-8
CDR3nt: TGTGCCAGCAGCTTTAATAGCGGGAGGAGATACGAGCAGTACTTC
CDR3aa: CASSFNSGRRYEQYF

abundance: NA
len: 15
d_gene: TRBD2
j_gene: TRBJ2-4
v_gene: TRBV3-1/TRBV3-2
CDR3nt: TGTGCCAGCAGCCAAGGTGGGACTAGCTTGAACATTCAGTACTTC
CDR3aa: CASSQGGTSLNIQYF

abundance: NA
len: 16
d_gene: NA
j_gene: TRBJ2-5
v_gene: TRBV30
CDR3nt: TGTGCCTGGAGCGTCGGTCGAGTAGCGTTTCTAGAGACCCAGTACTTC
CDR3aa: CAWSVGRVAFLETQYF

abundance: NA
len: 17
d_gene: TRBD1
j_gene: TRBJ1-2
v_gene: TRBV28
CDR3nt: TGTGCCAGCAGCTCCCCTACAGCGGGACAGGGGAACTATGGCTACACCTTC
CDR3aa: CASSSPTAGQGNYGYTF

abundance: NA
len: 14
d_gene: NA
j_gene: TRBJ1-3
v_gene: TRBV25-1
CDR3nt: TGTGCCAGCAGTGAGCAGGGGTCAGGAAACACCATATATTTT
CDR3aa: CASSEQGSGNTIYF

abundance: NA
len: 14
d_gene: TRBD1
j_gene: TRBJ2-1
v_gene: TRBV6-5
CDR3nt: TGTGCCAGCTACAGGGGTGTAGGCTACAATGAGCAGTTCTTC
CDR3aa: CASYRGVGYNEQFF

abundance: NA
len: 15
d_gene: TRBD2
j_gene: TRBJ2-3
v_gene: TRBV13
CDR3nt: TGTGCCAGCAGCCCCGGACTAGCGGGGGGAGATACGCAGTATTTT
CDR3aa: CASSPGLAGGDTQYF

abundance: NA
len: 17
d_gene: NA
j_gene: TRBJ2-6
v_gene: TRBV4-2
CDR3nt: TGTGCCAGCAGCCAAGCCCCTGGGAGTTCTGGGGCCAACGTCCTGACTTTC
CDR3aa: CASSQAPGSSGANVLTF

abundance: once
len: 15
d_gene: TRBD1
j_gene: TRBJ2-3
v_gene: TRBV4-3
CDR3nt: TGCGCCAGCAGCCTCGGGACAGCTAGCACAGATACGCAGTATTTT
CDR3aa: CASSLGTASTDTQYF

abundance: NA
len: 18
d_gene: NA
j_gene: TRBJ2-1
v_gene: TRBV11-3
CDR3nt: TGTGCCAGCAGCTTAGGGGGCTCGGCCTCGTTAAAATACAATGAGCAGTTCTTC
CDR3aa: CASSLGGSASLKYNEQFF

abundance: once
len: 19
d_gene: TRBD2
j_gene: TRBJ2-3
v_gene: TRBV7-9
CDR3nt: TGTGCCAGCAGCTTAGCGAGACTAGCGGGGGCCTCAACAACAGATACGCAGTATTTT
CDR3aa: CASSLARLAGASTTDTQYF

abundance: NA
len: 14
d_gene: NA
j_gene: TRBJ1-1
v_gene: TRBV6-5
CDR3nt: TGTGCCAGCAGTTACTCGGGAAGGGGAACTGAAGCTTTCTTT
CDR3aa: CASSYSGRGTEAFF

abundance: once
len: 16
d_gene: NA
j_gene: TRBJ2-1
v_gene: TRBV7-2
CDR3nt: TGTGCCAGCAGCTTAGCGCTAACAGATCCCTACAATGAGCAGTTCTTC
CDR3aa: CASSLALTDPYNEQFF

abundance: NA
len: 15
d_gene: TRBD2
j_gene: TRBJ2-3
v_gene: TRBV7-2
CDR3nt: TGTGCCAGCAATAGCGGGAGGGGCGGCACAGATACGCAGTATTTT
CDR3aa: CASNSGRGGTDTQYF

abundance: NA
len: 16
d_gene: NA
j_gene: TRBJ1-5
v_gene: TRBV28
CDR3nt: TGTGCCAGCAGTAAGTTGGGAGCAGGCAGCAATCAGCCCCAGCATTTT
CDR3aa: CASSKLGAGSNQPQHF

abundance: NA
len: 14
d_gene: TRBD1
j_gene: TRBJ1-2
v_gene: TRBV28
CDR3nt: TGTGCCAGCAGTGTGACAGGGGCCCACTATGGCTACACCTTC
CDR3aa: CASSVTGAHYGYTF

abundance: NA
len: 15
d_gene: TRBD1
j_gene: TRBJ1-4
v_gene: TRBV15
CDR3nt: TGTGCCACCAGCAGTAATCGGCAGGGGGGAGAAAAACTGTTTTTT
CDR3aa: CATSSNRQGGEKLFF

abundance: NA
len: 12
d_gene: NA
j_gene: TRBJ2-7
v_gene: TRBV30
CDR3nt: TGTGCCTGGAGTGTTATCTTCTACGAGCAGTACTTC
CDR3aa: CAWSVIFYEQYF

abundance: NA
len: 13
d_gene: TRBD1
j_gene: TRBJ1-6
v_gene: TRBV19
CDR3nt: TGTGCCAGCGGGACAGGAGAGAGGTCACCCCTCCACTTT
CDR3aa: CASGTGERSPLHF

abundance: NA
len: 13
d_gene: TRBD1
j_gene: TRBJ2-7
v_gene: TRBV5-1
CDR3nt: TGCGCCAGCAGCCACGGACAGGGTTACGAGCAGTACTTC
CDR3aa: CASSHGQGYEQYF